These T cell receptor beta chains were read from a single sample in a study of blood T cell repertoires in COVID-19. Assay: immunoSEQ multiplex PCR; the TCRdb copy retains only in-frame clones and omits some. This repertoire shows about 220,000 clones, roughly 85% found once; its top ten account for roughly 2.2%. The sample comprised peripheral blood. These receptors all come from a woman between 70 and 85 years old with COVID-19, enrolled during active disease. Each CDR3 is given with its conserved first and last residue. Each record gives: V gene, D gene, J gene, clone size, CDR3 protein, CDR3 DNA. The D gene is left open where the match is weak. A row's size may be missing; if present it is once, few, many or a size class.

>TRBV7-3|NA|TRBJ1-1|NA
CASSPRQNTEAFF
TGTGCCAGCAGCCCCCGACAAAACACTGAAGCTTTCTTT
>TRBV9|TRBD1|TRBJ1-2|NA
CASSFLTFPGTGDGYTF
TGTGCCAGCAGCTTCCTCACATTCCCTGGGACAGGGGATGGCTACACCTTC
>TRBV3-1/TRBV3-2|TRBD1|TRBJ1-2|few
CASSRQGVRVTYGYTF
TGTGCCAGCAGCCGGCAGGGGGTCCGTGTTACCTATGGCTACACCTTC
>TRBV7-8|TRBD1|TRBJ2-7|NA
CASSPDRVLSYEQYF
TGTGCCAGCAGCCCCGACAGGGTTCTCTCCTACGAGCAGTACTTC
>TRBV5-4|TRBD1|TRBJ1-2|NA
CASSTTGTGFDYGYTF
TGTGCCAGCAGTACAACCGGGACAGGGTTTGATTATGGCTACACCTTC
>TRBV7-9|TRBD2|TRBJ2-5|NA
CASNPAGDQETQYF
TGTGCCAGCAACCCAGCGGGGGATCAAGAGACCCAGTACTTC
>TRBV4-3|NA|TRBJ2-7|NA
CASSQEGHEQYF
TGCGCCAGCAGCCAAGAGGGGCACGAGCAGTACTTC
>TRBV7-3|TRBD1|TRBJ1-3|NA
CASSLKGAGSGNTIYF
TGTGCCAGCAGCTTAAAGGGGGCAGGGTCTGGAAACACCATATATTTT
>TRBV7-2|NA|TRBJ2-3|NA
CASSLRAGLTDTQYF
TGTGCCAGCAGCTTAAGGGCGGGGCTCACAGATACGCAGTATTTT
>TRBV27|NA|TRBJ2-7|NA
CASRQIRDTEQYF
TGTGCCAGCAGGCAAATTAGAGACACCGAGCAGTACTTC
>TRBV7-9|NA|TRBJ2-7|NA
CASSLYRPGRDEQYF
TGTGCCAGCAGCTTATACCGGCCCGGTCGGGACGAGCAGTACTTC
>TRBV5-1|NA|TRBJ1-5|NA
CASSPMGRPNQPQHF
TGCGCCAGCAGCCCCATGGGCAGGCCCAATCAGCCCCAGCATTTT
>TRBV7-8|NA|TRBJ1-6|NA
CASSLGTVYSPLHF
TGTGCCAGCAGCTTGGGTACAGTATATTCACCCCTCCACTTT
>TRBV21-1|NA|TRBJ1-1|NA
CARKLQGPGMDRKNTEAFF
TGTGCCAGGAAACTACAGGGGCCCGGCATGGATAGAAAGAACACTGAAGCTTTCTTT
>TRBV7-8|NA|TRBJ1-1|NA
CASSHLTGNTEAFF
TGTGCCAGCAGCCACCTTACAGGGAACACTGAAGCTTTCTTT
>TRBV24-1|NA|TRBJ1-5|NA
CATSGGSGYQPQHF
TGTGCCACCAGTGGTGGTTCGGGGTATCAGCCCCAGCATTTT
>TRBV24-1|NA|TRBJ2-1|NA
CATSEGASLGEQFF
TGTGCCACCAGTGAGGGGGCTTCATTGGGTGAGCAGTTCTTC
>TRBV30|NA|TRBJ2-7|NA
CAWSLPPYEQYF
TGTGCCTGGAGTCTTCCCCCCTACGAGCAGTACTTC
>TRBV28|TRBD1|TRBJ2-6|NA
CASRVSGQGAGGANVLTF
TGTGCCAGCCGCGTGTCGGGACAGGGGGCTGGTGGGGCCAACGTCCTGACTTTC
>TRBV24-1|TRBD1|TRBJ1-5|once
CATSDSTTGTGSYQPQHF
TGTGCCACCAGTGATTCGACCACCGGGACAGGGTCTTATCAGCCCCAGCATTTT
>TRBV5-1|NA|TRBJ1-4|NA
CASSPDGVNEKLFF
TGCGCCAGCAGCCCAGACGGAGTTAATGAAAAACTGTTTTTT
>TRBV19|NA|TRBJ1-4|few
CASSNRGRQPGGKLFF
TGTGCCAGTAGTAATAGGGGTCGTCAGCCCGGGGGAAAACTGTTTTTT
>TRBV7-8|TRBD1|TRBJ1-4|NA
CASSWDRVSEKLFF
TGTGCCAGCAGCTGGGACAGGGTCAGTGAAAAACTGTTTTTT
>TRBV6-6|NA|TRBJ1-1|once
CASSYGGGGTEAFF
TGTGCCAGCAGTTACGGGGGAGGAGGGACTGAAGCTTTCTTT
>TRBV5-1|TRBD2|TRBJ2-1|NA
CASSLAVSGGWNEQFF
TGCGCCAGCAGCTTGGCCGTAAGCGGGGGGTGGAATGAGCAGTTCTTC
>TRBV9|TRBD1|TRBJ2-1|NA
CASSVGQGTYNEQFF
TGTGCCAGCAGCGTAGGACAGGGTACATACAATGAGCAGTTCTTC
>TRBV6-2/TRBV6-3|NA|TRBJ2-2|NA
CASSYGRPGELFF
TGTGCCAGCAGTTACGGGAGGCCCGGGGAGCTGTTTTTT
>TRBV6-5|NA|TRBJ1-2|NA
CASSYRSGGGYGYTF
TGTGCCAGCAGTTACCGCTCTGGGGGGGGCTATGGCTACACCTTC
>TRBV6-2/TRBV6-3|TRBD1|TRBJ1-2|NA
CASSYPAGGDYGYTF
TGTGCCAGCAGTTACCCAGCAGGGGGCGACTATGGCTACACCTTC
>TRBV5-1|NA|TRBJ2-4|NA
CASSARGSSDIQYF
TGCGCCAGCAGCGCTAGGGGGAGCTCGGACATTCAGTACTTC
>TRBV9|TRBD1|TRBJ2-3|NA
CASSVLDRITDTQYF
TGTGCCAGCAGCGTACTGGACAGGATTACAGATACGCAGTATTTT
>TRBV6-2/TRBV6-3|NA|TRBJ1-5|NA
CASSLRTQTENQPQHF
TGTGCCAGCAGTTTGCGAACCCAGACAGAGAATCAGCCCCAGCATTTT
>TRBV5-4|NA|TRBJ2-2|once
CASSLVRGFSLVGELFF
TGTGCCAGCAGCTTGGTGCGGGGATTTAGTCTCGTCGGGGAGCTGTTTTTT
>TRBV4-3|NA|TRBJ1-2|NA
CASSHQAAGNYGYTF
TGCGCCAGCAGCCATCAAGCTGCAGGGAACTATGGCTACACCTTC
>TRBV9|NA|TRBJ2-6|NA
CASSVIGFSGANVLTF
TGTGCCAGCAGCGTAATCGGGTTCTCTGGGGCCAACGTCCTGACTTTC
>TRBV5-6|TRBD1|TRBJ1-4|NA
CASSLEQGALEKLFF
TGTGCCAGCAGCTTGGAACAGGGGGCGCTTGAAAAACTGTTTTTT
>TRBV6-2/TRBV6-3|TRBD1|TRBJ1-6|NA
CASSRQTGVSSPLHF
TGTGCCAGCAGCCGTCAAACAGGGGTCAGCTCACCCCTCCACTTT
>TRBV4-3|TRBD1|TRBJ1-2|few
CASSQGGQGFDGYTF
TGCGCCAGCAGCCAAGGGGGACAGGGGTTTGATGGCTACACCTTC
>TRBV11-2|TRBD1|TRBJ1-4|NA
CASSFGTGDVKLFF
TGTGCCAGCAGTTTCGGGACAGGGGACGTAAAACTGTTTTTT
>TRBV5-8|NA|TRBJ1-3|few
CASSFGDLNTIYF
TGTGCCAGCAGCTTTGGGGACTTAAACACCATATATTTT
>TRBV2|NA|TRBJ1-5|NA
CASRTTGSNQPQHF
TGTGCCAGCAGAACTACAGGGAGTAATCAGCCCCAGCATTTT
>TRBV5-6|NA|TRBJ2-7|NA
CASSLNFYEQYF
TGTGCCAGCAGCTTGAACTTCTACGAGCAGTACTTC
>TRBV19|NA|TRBJ2-5|NA
CASSPRLSGGETQYF
TGTGCCAGTAGCCCTCGGTTGAGCGGAGGAGAGACCCAGTACTTC
>TRBV4-2|NA|TRBJ1-1|once
CASSQDQMNTEAFF
TGTGCCAGCAGCCAAGATCAGATGAACACTGAAGCTTTCTTT
>TRBV19|TRBD1|TRBJ1-2|NA
CASSEDRAWGYGYTF
TGTGCCAGTAGTGAGGACAGGGCCTGGGGCTATGGCTACACCTTC
>TRBV5-1|TRBD1|TRBJ2-2|NA
CASSQRQGNTGELFF
TGCGCCAGCAGCCAGCGACAGGGAAACACCGGGGAGCTGTTTTTT
>TRBV18|TRBD1|TRBJ1-1|once
CASSPGGGVNTEAFF
TGTGCCAGCTCACCAGGAGGGGGCGTGAACACTGAAGCTTTCTTT
>TRBV3-1/TRBV3-2|TRBD2|TRBJ2-3|NA
CASSYWTSGNSTDTQYF
TGTGCCAGCAGCTACTGGACTAGCGGTAATAGCACAGATACGCAGTATTTT
>TRBV5-4|TRBD2|TRBJ2-7|NA
CASSRLAGKAYEQYF
TGTGCCAGCAGCCGACTAGCGGGGAAAGCCTACGAGCAGTACTTC
>TRBV4-1|NA|TRBJ2-7|NA
CASSHTTGPYEQYF
TGCGCCAGCAGCCATACTACAGGACCCTACGAGCAGTACTTC
>TRBV29-1|TRBD1|TRBJ1-1|NA
CSVRQGNTEAFF
TGCAGCGTCAGACAGGGCAACACTGAAGCTTTCTTT
>TRBV7-9|NA|TRBJ2-2|NA
CASSLVGGHNANTGELFF
TGTGCCAGCAGCTTGGTCGGGGGGCATAACGCGAACACCGGGGAGCTGTTTTTT
>TRBV6-2/TRBV6-3|NA|TRBJ1-5|NA
CASSYDSNSNQPQHF
TGTGCCAGCAGTTACGACAGCAATAGCAATCAGCCCCAGCATTTT
>TRBV5-4|NA|TRBJ2-1|NA
CASSLAGRVSYNEQFF
TGTGCCAGCAGCTTGGCCGGGCGGGTCTCCTACAATGAGCAGTTCTTC